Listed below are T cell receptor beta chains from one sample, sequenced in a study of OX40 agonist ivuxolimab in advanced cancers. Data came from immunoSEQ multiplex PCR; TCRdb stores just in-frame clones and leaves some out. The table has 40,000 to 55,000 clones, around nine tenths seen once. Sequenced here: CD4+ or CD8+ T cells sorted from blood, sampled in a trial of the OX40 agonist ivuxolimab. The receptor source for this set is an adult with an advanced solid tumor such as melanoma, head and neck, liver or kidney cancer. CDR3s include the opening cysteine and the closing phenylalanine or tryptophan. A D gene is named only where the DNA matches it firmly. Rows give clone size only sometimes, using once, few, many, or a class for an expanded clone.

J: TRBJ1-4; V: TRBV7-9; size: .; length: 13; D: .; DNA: TGTGCCAGCTTACAGGGCGATGGTGAAAAACTGTTTTTT; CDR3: CASLQGDGEKLFF
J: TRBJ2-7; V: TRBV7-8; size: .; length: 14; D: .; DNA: TGTGCCAGCAGCTTCTATGTGGGACTCTACGAGCAGTACTTC; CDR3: CASSFYVGLYEQYF
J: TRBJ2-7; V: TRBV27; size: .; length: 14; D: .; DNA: TGTGCCAGCAGTTTGCAGCGGTCCATCTACGAGCAGTACTTC; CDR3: CASSLQRSIYEQYF
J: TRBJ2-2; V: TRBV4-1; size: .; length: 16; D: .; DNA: TGCGCCAGCAGCCAAGATCGCCAGCTTAACACCGGGGAGCTGTTTTTT; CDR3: CASSQDRQLNTGELFF
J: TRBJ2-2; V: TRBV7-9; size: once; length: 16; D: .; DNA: TGTGCCAGCAGCCCCCGAGGACTGTCGAACACCGGGGAGCTGTTTTTT; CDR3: CASSPRGLSNTGELFF
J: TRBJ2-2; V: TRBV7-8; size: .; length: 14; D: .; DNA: TGTGCCAGCAGCTTAAACGCGGTCACCGGGGAGCTGTTTTTT; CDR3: CASSLNAVTGELFF
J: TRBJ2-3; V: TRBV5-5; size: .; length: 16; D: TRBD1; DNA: TGTGCCAGCAGCGGACCGGGACAGGGGATTTCAGATACGCAGTATTTT; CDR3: CASSGPGQGISDTQYF
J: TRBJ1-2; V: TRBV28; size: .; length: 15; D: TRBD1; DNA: TGTGCCAGCAGCCCCCTAAGCGACAGGGACTATGGCTACACCTTC; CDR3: CASSPLSDRDYGYTF
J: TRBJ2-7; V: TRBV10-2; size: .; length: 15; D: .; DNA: TGCGCCAGCAGTGATCCCCCTCAGACGGCCTACGAGCAGTACTTC; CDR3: CASSDPPQTAYEQYF
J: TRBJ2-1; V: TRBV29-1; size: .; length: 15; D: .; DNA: TGCAGCGTTTGGAGTATGAGACTAACGGGAAGTGAGCAGTTCTTC; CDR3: CSVWSMRLTGSEQFF
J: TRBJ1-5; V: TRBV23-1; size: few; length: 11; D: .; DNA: TGCGCCAGCAGCCGTATTCAGCCCCAGCATTTT; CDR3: CASSRIQPQHF
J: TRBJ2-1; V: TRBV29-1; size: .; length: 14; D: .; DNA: TGCAGCGCCCACTCGCGGGGTTCTTACAATGAGCAGTTCTTC; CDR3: CSAHSRGSYNEQFF
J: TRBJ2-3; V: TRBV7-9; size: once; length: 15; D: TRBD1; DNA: TGTGCCAGCAGGCCGACAGGGGGCGGCACAGATACGCAGTATTTT; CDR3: CASRPTGGGTDTQYF
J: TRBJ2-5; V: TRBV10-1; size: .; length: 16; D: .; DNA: TGCGCCAGCAGTCAAAGGGACGGCCAGATTGAAGAGACCCAGTACTTC; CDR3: CASSQRDGQIEETQYF
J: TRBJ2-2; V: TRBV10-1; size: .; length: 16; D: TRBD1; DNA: TGCGCCAGCAGTGACTCGGGACAGGGGTTCACCGGGGAGCTGTTTTTT; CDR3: CASSDSGQGFTGELFF
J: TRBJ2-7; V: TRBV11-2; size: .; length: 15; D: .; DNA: TGTGCCAGCAGCTTATCCCGGGACCCATCCTACGAGCAGTACTTC; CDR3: CASSLSRDPSYEQYF
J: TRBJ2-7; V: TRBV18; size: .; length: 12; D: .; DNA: TGTGCCAGCTCACGTGGGGCAGGGGAGCAGTACTTC; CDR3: CASSRGAGEQYF
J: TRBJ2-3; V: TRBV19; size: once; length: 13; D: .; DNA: TGTGCCAGTAGTCCTGGGGGTAGCGTAGTTGTGTATTTT; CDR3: CASSPGGSVVVYF
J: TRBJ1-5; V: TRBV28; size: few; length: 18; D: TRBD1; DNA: TGTGCCAGCAGTTCTCTCGACAGGGGGATAAAAAGCAATCAGCCCCAGCATTTT; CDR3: CASSSLDRGIKSNQPQHF
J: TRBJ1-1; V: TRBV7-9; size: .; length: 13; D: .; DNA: TGTGCCAGCAGCTTAGCGCTGAGGGCTGAAGCTTTCTTT; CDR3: CASSLALRAEAFF
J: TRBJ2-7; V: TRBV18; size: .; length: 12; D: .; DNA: TGTGCCAGCTCGTCACAGGGCCACGAGCAGTACTTC; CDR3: CASSSQGHEQYF
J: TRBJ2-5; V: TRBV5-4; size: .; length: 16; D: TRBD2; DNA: TGTGCCAGCAGCGTTTCATGGGGAGGGTATCAAGAGACCCAGTACTTC; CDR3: CASSVSWGGYQETQYF
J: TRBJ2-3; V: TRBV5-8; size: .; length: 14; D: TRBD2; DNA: TGTGCCAGCAGGGAGCGGGAGATAGGGGATACGCAGTATTTT; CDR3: CASREREIGDTQYF
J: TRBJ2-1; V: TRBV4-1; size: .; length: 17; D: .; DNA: TGCGCCAGCAGCCAAGATCCCCGACTAAGCTCCTACAATGAGCAGTTCTTC; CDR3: CASSQDPRLSSYNEQFF
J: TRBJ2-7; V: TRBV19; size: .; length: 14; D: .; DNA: TGTGCCAGTAGTATCCGTGGGGAGGCGGAGGAGCAGTACTTC; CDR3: CASSIRGEAEEQYF
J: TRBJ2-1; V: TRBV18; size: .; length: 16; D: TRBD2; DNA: TGTGCCAGCTCAACAGTAGCGGGAGCGGGCTACAATGAGCAGTTCTTC; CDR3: CASSTVAGAGYNEQFF
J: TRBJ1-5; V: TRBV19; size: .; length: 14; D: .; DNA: TGTGCCAGTAGTACGGGACTGAGCAATCAGCCCCAGCATTTT; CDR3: CASSTGLSNQPQHF
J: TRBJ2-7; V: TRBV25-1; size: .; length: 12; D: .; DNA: TGTGCCAGCAGCAGGGTTTCCTACGAGCAGTACTTC; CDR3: CASSRVSYEQYF
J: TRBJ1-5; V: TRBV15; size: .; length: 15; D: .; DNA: TGTGCCACCAGCAGAGATCTGGGAGAAAATCAGCCCCAGCATTTT; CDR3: CATSRDLGENQPQHF
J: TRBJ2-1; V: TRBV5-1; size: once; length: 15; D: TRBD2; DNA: TGCGCCAGCAGCTTTGGCGGGAGTAAGTCCAATGAGCAGTTCTTC; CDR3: CASSFGGSKSNEQFF